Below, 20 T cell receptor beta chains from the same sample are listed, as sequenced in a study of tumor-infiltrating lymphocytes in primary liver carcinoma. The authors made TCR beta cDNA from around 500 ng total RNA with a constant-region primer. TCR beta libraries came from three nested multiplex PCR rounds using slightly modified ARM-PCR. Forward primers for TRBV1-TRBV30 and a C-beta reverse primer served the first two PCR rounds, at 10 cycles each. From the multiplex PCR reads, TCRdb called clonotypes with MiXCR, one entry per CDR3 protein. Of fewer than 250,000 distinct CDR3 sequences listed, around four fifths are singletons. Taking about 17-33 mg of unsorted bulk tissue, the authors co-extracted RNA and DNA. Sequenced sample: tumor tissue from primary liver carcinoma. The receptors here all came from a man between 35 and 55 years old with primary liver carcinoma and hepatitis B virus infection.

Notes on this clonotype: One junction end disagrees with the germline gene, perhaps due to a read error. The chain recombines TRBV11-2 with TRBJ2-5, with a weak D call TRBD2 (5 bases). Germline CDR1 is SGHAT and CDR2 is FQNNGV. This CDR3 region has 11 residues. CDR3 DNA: TGTGCTAGCAGTTTGCGGGTGACCCAGTACTTC. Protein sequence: CASSLRVTQYF.

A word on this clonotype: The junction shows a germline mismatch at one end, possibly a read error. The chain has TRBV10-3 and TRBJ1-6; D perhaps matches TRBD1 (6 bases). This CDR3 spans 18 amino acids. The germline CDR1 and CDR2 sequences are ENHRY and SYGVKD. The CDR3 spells CAISGASGGASNNLPLHF. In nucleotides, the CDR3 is TGTGCCATCAGTGGGGCGAGCGGGGGCGCCTCTAATAATTTACCCCTCCATTTT.

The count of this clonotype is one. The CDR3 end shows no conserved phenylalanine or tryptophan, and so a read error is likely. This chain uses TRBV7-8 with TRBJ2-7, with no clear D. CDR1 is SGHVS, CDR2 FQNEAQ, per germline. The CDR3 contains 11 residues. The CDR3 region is CSSNLSYEQYL. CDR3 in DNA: TGCTCCAGCAACTTATCCTACGAGCAGTACTTG.

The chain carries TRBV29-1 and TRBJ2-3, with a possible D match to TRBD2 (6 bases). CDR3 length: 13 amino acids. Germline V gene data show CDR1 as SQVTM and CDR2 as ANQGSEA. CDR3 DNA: TGCAGGTTCCGGGCAACTAGCACAGACATGCAGTATTTT. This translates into CRFRATSTDMQYF.

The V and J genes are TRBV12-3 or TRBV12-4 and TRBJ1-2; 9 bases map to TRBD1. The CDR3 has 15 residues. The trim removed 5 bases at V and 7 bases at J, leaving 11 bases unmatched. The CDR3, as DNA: TGTGCCAGCAGTATGCCGGGACAGGGAAAGAGTGGCTACACCTTC. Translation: CASSMPGQGKSGYTF.

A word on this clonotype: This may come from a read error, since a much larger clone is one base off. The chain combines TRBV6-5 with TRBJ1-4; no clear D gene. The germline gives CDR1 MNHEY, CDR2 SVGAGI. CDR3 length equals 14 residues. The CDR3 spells CASGYGGVDEKLLF. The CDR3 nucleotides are TGTGCCAGCGGTTACGGAGGTGTTGATGAAAAACTGTTATTT.

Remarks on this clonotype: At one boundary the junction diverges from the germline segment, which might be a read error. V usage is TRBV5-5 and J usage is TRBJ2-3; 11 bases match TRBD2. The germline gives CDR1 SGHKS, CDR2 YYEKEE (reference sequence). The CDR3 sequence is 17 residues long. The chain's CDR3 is CASSPTGTSGSGDTHYF. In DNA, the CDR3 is TGTGCCAGCAGTCCGACCGGGACTAGCGGTAGTGGAGATACGCATTATTTT.

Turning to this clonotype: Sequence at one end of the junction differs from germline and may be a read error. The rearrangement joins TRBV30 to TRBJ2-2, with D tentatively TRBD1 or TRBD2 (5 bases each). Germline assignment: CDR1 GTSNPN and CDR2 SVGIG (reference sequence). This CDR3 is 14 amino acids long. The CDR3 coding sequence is TGTGCCTGGAGAGGTAAGGAGGACACTGGGGAGCTGTTTTTT. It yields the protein CAWRGKEDTGELFF.

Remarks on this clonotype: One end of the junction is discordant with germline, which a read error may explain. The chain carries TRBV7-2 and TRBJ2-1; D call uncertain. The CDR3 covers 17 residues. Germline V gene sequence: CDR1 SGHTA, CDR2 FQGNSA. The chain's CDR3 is CASSPHAGPGRANEQLF. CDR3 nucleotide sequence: TGTGCCAGCAGCCCACACGCCGGGCCGGGTAGGGCCAATGAGCAGTTATTC.

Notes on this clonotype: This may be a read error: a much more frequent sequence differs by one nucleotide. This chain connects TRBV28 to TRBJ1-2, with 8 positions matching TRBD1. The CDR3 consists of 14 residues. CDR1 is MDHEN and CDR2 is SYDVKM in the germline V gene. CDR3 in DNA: TGTGTCAGCAGTGCGCCACAGGGGGGCTATGGCTACACCTTC. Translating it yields CVSSAPQGGYGYTF.

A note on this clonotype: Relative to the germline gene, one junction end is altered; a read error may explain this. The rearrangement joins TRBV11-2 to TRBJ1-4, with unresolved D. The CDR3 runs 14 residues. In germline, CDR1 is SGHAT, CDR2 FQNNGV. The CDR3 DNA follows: TGTGCCGGCAGCTTAGATCTTGGGAGGCGCAGGCTGTTCTTT. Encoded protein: CAGSLDLGRRRLFF.

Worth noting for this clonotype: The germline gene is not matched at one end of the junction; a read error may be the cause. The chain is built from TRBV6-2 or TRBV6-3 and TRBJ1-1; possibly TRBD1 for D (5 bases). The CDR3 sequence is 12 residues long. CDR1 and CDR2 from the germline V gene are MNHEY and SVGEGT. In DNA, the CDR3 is TGTGCCAGCAGTTTCAGGGAAACTGAAGCCTTCTTT. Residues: CASSFRETEAFF.

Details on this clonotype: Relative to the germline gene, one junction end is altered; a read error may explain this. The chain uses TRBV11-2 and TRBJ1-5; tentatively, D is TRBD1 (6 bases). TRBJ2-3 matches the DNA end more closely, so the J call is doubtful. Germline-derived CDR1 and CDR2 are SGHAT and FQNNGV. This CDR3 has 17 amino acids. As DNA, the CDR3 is TGTGCCAGCAACTTAGTAGGGGTAACAGGGAGCAATCGGCCCCAGTATTTT. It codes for CASNLVGVTGSNRPQYF.

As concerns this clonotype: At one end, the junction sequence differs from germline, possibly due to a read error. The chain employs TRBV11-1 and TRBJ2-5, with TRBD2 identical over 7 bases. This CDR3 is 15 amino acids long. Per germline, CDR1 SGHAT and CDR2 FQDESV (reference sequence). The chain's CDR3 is CTSTPTGLAGETQYF. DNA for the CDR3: TGTACCAGCACCCCCACGGGACTGGCGGGGGAGACACAGTACTTC.

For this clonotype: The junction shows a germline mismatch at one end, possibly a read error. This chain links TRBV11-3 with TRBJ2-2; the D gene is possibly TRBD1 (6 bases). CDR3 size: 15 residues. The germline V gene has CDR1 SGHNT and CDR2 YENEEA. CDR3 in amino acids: CANSWGLENTRELFF. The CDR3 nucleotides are TGTGCCAACAGCTGGGGGCTGGAGAACACCAGGGAGCTGTTTTTT. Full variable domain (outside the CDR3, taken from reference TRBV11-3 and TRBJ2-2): EAGVVQSPRYKIIEKKQPVAFWCNPISGHNTLYWYLQNLGQGPELLIRYENEEAVDDSQLPKDRFSAERLKGVDSTLKIQPAELGDSAVYLCANSWGLENTRELFFGEGSRLTVL.

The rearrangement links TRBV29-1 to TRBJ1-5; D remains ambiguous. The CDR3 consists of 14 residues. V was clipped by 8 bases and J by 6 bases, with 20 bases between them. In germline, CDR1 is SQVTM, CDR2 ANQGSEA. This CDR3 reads CSISEGRTGQPQHF. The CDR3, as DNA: TGCAGCATCAGCGAAGGACGAACCGGTCAGCCCCAGCATTTT. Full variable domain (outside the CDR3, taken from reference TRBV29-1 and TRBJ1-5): SAVISQKPSRDICQRGTSLTIQCQVDSQVTMMFWYRQQPGQSLTLIATANQGSEATYESGFVIDKFPISRPNLTFSTLTVSNMSPEDSSIYLCSISEGRTGQPQHFGDGTRLSIL.

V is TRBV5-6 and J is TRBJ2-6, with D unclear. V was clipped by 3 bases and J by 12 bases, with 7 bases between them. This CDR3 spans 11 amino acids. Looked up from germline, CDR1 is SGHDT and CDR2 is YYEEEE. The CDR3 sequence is CASSSAGVLTF. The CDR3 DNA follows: TGTGCCAGCAGCTCCGCAGGCGTCCTGACTTTC.

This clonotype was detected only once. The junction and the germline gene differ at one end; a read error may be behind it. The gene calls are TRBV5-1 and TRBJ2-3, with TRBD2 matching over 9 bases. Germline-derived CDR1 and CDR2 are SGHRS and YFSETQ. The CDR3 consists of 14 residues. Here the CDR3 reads CASGLLAGTDTQYF. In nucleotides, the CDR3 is TGCGCCAGCGGCTTACTAGCGGGCACAGATACCCAGTATTTT.

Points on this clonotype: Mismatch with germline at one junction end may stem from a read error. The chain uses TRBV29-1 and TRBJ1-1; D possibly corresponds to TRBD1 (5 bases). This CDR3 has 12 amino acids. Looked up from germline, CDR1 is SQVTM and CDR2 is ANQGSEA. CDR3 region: CNVVGGPREAFF. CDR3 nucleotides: TGCAACGTTGTCGGGGGTCCCAGGGAGGCTTTCTTT.

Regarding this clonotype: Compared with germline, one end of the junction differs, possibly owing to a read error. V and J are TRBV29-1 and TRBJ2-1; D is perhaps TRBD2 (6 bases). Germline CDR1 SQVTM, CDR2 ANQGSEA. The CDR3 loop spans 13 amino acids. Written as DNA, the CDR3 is TGCAGCGAGACTAGAGGGAAGCTCTATGAGCATTTCTTC. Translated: CSETRGKLYEHFF.